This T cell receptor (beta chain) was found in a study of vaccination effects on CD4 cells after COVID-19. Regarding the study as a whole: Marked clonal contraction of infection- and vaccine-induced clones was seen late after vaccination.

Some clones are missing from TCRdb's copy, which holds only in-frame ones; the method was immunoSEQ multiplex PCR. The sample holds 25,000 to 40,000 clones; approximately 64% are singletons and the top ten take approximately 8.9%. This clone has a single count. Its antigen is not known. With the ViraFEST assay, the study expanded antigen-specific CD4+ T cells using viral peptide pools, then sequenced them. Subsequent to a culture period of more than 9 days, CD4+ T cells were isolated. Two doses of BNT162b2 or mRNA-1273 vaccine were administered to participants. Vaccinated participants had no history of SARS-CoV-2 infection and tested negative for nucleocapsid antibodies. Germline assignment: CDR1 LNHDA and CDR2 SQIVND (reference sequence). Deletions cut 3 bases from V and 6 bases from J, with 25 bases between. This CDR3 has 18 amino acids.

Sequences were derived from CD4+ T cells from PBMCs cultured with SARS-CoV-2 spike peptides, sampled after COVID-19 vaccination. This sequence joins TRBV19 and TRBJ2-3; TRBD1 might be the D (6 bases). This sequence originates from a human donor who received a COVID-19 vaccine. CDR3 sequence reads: CASSIGRGAPSTRDTQYF. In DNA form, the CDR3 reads TGTGCCAGTAGTATCGGCAGGGGTGCACCCTCCACAAGGGATACGCAGTATTTT.